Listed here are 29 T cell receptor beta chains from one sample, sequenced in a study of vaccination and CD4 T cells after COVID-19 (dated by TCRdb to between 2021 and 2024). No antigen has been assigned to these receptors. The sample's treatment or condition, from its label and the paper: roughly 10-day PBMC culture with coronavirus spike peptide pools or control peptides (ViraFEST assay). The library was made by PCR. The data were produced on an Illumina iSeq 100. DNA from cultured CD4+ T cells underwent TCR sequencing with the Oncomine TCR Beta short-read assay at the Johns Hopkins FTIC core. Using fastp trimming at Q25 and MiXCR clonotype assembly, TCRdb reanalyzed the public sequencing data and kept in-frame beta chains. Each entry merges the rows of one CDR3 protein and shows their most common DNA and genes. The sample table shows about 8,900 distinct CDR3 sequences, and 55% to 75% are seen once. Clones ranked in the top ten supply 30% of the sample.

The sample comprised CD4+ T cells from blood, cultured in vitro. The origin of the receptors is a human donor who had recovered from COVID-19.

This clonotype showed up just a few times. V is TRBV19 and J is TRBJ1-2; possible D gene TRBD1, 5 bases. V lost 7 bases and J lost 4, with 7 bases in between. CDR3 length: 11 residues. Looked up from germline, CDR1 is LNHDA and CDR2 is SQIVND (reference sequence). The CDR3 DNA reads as TGTGCCAGTAAGACAGCCTATGGCTACACCTTC. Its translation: CASKTAYGYTF.

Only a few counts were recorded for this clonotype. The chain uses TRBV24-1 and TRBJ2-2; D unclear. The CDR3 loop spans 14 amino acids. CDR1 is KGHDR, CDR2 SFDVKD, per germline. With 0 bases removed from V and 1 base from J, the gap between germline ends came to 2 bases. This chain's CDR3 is CATSDLVNTGELFF. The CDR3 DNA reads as TGTGCCACCAGTGATTTGGTGAACACCGGGGAGCTGTTTTTT.

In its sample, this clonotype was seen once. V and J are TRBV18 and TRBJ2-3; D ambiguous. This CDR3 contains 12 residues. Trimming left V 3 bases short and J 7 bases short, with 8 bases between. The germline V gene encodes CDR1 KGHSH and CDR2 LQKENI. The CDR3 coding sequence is TGTGCCAGCTCACCTGACGGAAATACGCAGTATTTT. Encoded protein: CASSPDGNTQYF. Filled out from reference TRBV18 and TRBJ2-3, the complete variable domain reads NAGVMQNPRHLVRRRGQEARLRCSPMKGHSHVYWYRQLPEEGLKFMVYLQKENIIDESGMPKERFSAEFPKEGPSILRIQQVVRGDSAAYFCASSPDGNTQYFGPGTRLTVL.

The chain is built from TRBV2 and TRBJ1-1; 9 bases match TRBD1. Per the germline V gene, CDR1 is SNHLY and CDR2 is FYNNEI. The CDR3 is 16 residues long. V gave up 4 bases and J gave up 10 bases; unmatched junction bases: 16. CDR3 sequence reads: CASSVSRGQGLLRAFF. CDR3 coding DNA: TGTGCCAGCAGTGTGTCGAGGGGACAGGGCTTGTTGAGAGCTTTCTTT.

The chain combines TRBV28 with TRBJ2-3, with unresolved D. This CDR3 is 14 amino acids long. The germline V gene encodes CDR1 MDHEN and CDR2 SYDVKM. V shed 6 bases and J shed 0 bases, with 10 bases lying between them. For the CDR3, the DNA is TGTGCCAGCAGCCCACCCGCGAGCACAGATACGCAGTATTTT. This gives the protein CASSPPASTDTQYF.

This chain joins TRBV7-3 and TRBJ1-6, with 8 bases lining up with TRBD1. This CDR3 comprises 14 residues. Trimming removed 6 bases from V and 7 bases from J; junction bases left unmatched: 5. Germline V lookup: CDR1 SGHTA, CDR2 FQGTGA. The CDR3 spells CASSQTGGNSPLHF. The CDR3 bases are TGTGCCAGCAGTCAAACAGGGGGAAATTCACCCCTCCACTTT.

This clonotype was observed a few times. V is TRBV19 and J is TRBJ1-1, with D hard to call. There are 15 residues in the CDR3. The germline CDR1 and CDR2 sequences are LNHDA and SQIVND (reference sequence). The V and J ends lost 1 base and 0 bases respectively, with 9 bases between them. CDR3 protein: CASSIVGRLNTEAFF. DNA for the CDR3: TGTGCCAGTAGTATAGTCGGCAGGTTGAACACTGAAGCTTTCTTT.

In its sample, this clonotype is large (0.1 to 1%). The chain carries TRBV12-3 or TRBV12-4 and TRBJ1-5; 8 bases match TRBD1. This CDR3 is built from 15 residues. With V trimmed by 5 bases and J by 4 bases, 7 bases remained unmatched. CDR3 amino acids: CASSAGTGNNQPQHF. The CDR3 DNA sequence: TGTGCCAGCAGTGCCGGGACAGGCAATAATCAGCCCCAGCATTTT.

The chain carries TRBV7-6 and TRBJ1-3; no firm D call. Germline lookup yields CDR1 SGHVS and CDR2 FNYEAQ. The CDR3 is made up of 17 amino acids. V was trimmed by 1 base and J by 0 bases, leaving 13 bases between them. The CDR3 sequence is CASSLVPSLASGNTIYF. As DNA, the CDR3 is TGTGCCAGCAGCTTAGTTCCGAGCTTAGCCTCTGGAAACACCATATATTTT.

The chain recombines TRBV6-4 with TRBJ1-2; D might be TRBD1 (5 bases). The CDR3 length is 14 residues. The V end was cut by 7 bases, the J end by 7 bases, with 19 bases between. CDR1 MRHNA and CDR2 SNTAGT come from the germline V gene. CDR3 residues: CASNPKPGQTGYTF. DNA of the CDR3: TGTGCCAGCAACCCGAAACCAGGGCAAACTGGCTACACCTTC.

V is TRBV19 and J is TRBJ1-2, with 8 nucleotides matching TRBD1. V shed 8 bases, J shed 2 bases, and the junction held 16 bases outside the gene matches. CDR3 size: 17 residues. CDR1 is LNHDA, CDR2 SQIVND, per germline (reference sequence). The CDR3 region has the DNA TGTGCCAGTCGTTCCGGGACAGGCCAATCTGGGAACTATGGCTACACCTTC. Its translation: CASRSGTGQSGNYGYTF.

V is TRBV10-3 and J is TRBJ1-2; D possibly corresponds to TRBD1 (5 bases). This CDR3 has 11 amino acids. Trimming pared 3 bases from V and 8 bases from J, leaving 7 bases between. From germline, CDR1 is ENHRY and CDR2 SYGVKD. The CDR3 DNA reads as TGTGCCATCAGTGACCAGGGAGGCTACACCTTC. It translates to CAISDQGGYTF.

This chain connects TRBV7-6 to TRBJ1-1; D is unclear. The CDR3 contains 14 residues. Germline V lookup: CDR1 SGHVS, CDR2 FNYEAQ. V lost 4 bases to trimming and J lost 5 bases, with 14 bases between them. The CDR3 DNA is TGTGCCAGCAGCTCCTGGGAGACAAGGACTGAAGCTTTCTTT. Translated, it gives CASSSWETRTEAFF.

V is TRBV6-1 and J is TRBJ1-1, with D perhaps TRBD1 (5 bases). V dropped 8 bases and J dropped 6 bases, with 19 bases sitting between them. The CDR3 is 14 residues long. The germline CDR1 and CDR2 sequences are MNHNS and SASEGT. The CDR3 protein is CASCSWGGSAEAFF. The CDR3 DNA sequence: TGTGCCAGCTGCTCGTGGGGGGGTTCGGCTGAAGCTTTCTTT.

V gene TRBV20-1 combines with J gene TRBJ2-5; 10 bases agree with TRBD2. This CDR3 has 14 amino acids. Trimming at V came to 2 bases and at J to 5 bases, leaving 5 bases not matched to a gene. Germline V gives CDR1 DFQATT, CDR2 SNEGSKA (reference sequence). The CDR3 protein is CSARKASGSETQYF. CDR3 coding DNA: TGCAGTGCTAGAAAGGCTAGCGGGAGCGAGACCCAGTACTTC.

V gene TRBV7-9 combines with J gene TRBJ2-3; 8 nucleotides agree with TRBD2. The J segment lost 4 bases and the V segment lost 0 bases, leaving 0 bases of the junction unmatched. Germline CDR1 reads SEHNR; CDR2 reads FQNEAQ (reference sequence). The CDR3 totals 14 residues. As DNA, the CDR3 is TGTGCCAGCAGCTTAGCGCGGGAGGCAGATACGCAGTATTTT. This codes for CASSLAREADTQYF.

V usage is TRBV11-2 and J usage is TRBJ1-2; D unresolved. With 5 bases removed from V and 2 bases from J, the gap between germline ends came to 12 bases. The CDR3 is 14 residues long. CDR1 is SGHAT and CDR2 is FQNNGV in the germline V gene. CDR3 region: CASSVGLLNYGYTF. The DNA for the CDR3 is TGTGCCAGCAGCGTCGGACTGCTAAACTATGGCTACACCTTC.

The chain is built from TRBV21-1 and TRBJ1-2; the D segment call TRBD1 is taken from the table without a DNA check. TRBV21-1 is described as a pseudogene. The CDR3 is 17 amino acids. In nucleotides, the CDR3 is TGTGCCAGCATCATACCCATCCCCGGACGGACCTTCTATGGCTACACCTTC. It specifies CASIIPIPGRTFYGYTF.

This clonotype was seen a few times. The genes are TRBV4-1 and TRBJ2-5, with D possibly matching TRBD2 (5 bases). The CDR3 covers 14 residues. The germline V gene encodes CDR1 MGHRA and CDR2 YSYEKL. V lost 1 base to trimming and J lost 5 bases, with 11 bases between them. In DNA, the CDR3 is TGCGCCAGCAGCCAAGGGGCGGGCTGGGAGACCCAGTACTTC. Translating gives CASSQGAGWETQYF.

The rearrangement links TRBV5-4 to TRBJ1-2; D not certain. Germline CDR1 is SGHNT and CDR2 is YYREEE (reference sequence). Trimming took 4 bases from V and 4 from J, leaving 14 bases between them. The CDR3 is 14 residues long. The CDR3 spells CASSPGPWGYGYTF. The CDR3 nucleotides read TGTGCCAGCAGCCCGGGCCCATGGGGCTATGGCTACACCTTC.

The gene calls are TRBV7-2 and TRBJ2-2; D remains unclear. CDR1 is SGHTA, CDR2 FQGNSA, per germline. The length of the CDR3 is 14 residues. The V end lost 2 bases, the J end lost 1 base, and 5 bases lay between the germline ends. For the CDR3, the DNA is TGTGCCAGCAGCTTAAACAGGAACACCGGGGAGCTGTTTTTT. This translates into CASSLNRNTGELFF.

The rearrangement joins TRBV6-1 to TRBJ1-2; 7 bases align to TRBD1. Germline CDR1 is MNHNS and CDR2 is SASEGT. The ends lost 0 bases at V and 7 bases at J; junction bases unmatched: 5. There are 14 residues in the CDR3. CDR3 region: CASSEARQGTGYTF. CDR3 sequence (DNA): TGTGCCAGCAGTGAAGCGAGACAGGGAACTGGCTACACCTTC.

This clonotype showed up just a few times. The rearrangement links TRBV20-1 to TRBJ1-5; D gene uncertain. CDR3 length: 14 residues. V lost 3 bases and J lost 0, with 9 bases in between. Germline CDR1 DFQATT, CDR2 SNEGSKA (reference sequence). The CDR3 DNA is TGCAGTGCTAGTGATAGCTATAGCAATCAGCCCCAGCATTTT. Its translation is CSASDSYSNQPQHF.

The chain's CDR3 is CSANNRGSSSTDTQYF. CDR3 coding DNA: TGCAGTGCTAACAACAGGGGCTCGTCTAGCACAGATACGCAGTATTTT. This sequence joins TRBV20-1 and TRBJ2-3; 7 bases align to TRBD1. With V trimmed by 4 bases and J by 0 bases, 10 bases remained unmatched. The CDR3 covers 16 residues. Germline V gives CDR1 DFQATT, CDR2 SNEGSKA (reference sequence).

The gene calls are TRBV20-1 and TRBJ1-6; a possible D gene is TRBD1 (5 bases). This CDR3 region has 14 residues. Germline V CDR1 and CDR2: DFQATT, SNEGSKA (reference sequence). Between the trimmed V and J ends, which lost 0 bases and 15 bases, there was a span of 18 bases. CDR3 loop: CSAREGGATRILHF. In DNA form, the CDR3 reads TGCAGTGCTAGAGAGGGCGGGGCCACCAGGATCCTCCACTTT.

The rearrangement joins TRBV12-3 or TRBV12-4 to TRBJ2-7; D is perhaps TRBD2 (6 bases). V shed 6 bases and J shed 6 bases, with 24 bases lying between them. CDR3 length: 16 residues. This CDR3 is CASRPRASAQMGEQYF. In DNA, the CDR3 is TGTGCCAGCAGACCCCGGGCTAGCGCCCAAATGGGCGAGCAGTACTTC.

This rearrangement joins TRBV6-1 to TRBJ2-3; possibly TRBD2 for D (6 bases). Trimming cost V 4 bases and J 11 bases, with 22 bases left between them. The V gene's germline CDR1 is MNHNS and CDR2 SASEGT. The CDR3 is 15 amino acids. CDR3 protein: CASSVVKDYTPEQYF. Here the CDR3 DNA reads TGTGCCAGCAGTGTAGTAAAGGACTACACCCCCGAGCAGTATTTT.

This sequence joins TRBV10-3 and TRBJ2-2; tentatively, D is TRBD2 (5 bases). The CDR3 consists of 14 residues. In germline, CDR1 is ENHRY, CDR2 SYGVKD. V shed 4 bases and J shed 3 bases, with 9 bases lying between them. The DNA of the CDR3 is TGTGCCATCAGTGTCTGGGGAGACACCGGGGAGCTGTTTTTT. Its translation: CAISVWGDTGELFF.

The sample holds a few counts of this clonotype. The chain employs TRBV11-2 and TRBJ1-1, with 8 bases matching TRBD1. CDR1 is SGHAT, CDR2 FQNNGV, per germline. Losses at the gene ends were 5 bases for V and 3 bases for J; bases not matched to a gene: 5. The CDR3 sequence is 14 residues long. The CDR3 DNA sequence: TGTGCCAGCAGCCAGGGGGCCCCGGACACTGAAGCTTTCTTT. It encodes CASSQGAPDTEAFF.